This TCR beta chain is drawn from a study of vaccination effects on CD4 cells after COVID-19. Whole-study findings and limits: Mainly new vaccine-induced clones made up the post-vaccine spike-reactive clones in convalescents. Whether induced by infection or by vaccine, clones showed marked clonal contraction late after vaccination.

Clones were read by immunoSEQ multiplex PCR, and TCRdb kept only the in-frame ones, dropping some. Here the sample spans over 15,000 clones, under 85% being singletons. The V end was cut by 7 bases, the J end by 0 bases, with 16 bases between. The V gene's germline CDR1 is SGHAT and CDR2 FQNNGV. This CDR3 contains 16 residues. Before any sequencing was done, the ViraFEST assay used viral peptide pools to expand antigen-specific CD4+ T cells. After less than twelve days in culture, the CD4+ T cells were isolated. It was between March and December 2020 that the person had a SARS-CoV-2 infection confirmed by PCR. It was two doses of either the BNT162b2 or mRNA-1273 vaccine that participants received. Around 2 million PBMC per well were cultured with around 10 IU/ml IL-2 and 8 to 10 ug/ml peptides. As concerns this clone: What it binds is unknown.

V and J are TRBV11-2 and TRBJ2-1; D not certain. Sequencing used CD4+ T cells from PBMCs cultured with SARS-CoV-2 spike peptides, obtained after COVID-19 vaccination. The clonotype originates from a human donor who had a prior SARS-CoV-2 infection. The chain's CDR3 is CASNSGPTDSYNEQFF. The CDR3, as DNA: TGTGCCAGCAACTCTGGACCCACCGACTCCTACAATGAGCAGTTCTTC.